These 18 T cell receptor beta chains originate from one sample sequenced in a study of blood T cell repertoires in COVID-19. Sequencing was performed with immunoSEQ multiplex PCR; in TCRdb, only in-frame clones are kept and a portion is missing. The sample holds some 17,000 clones, nearly 90% seen once. The sample taken for sequencing was peripheral blood. The receptors stem from a man in his 60s with active COVID-19.

This clone was observed once. This rearrangement joins TRBV27 to TRBJ2-6; D possibly corresponds to TRBD2 (5 bases). Trimming removed 2 bases at V and 0 bases at J, with 11 bases between. The CDR3 has 17 residues. Germline-derived CDR1 and CDR2 are MNHEY and SMNVEV (reference sequence). This CDR3 reads CASSLRGLSSGANVLTF. As DNA, the CDR3 is TGTGCCAGCAGTTTACGAGGACTGAGCTCTGGGGCCAACGTCCTGACTTTC.

The V and J genes are TRBV6-2 or TRBV6-3 and TRBJ2-3; 9 nucleotides line up with TRBD2. CDR1 is MNHEY and CDR2 is SVGEGT in the germline V gene. With V trimmed by 5 bases and J by 2 bases, 2 bases remained unmatched. The CDR3 covers 14 residues. In DNA form, the CDR3 reads TGTGCCAGCAGTCAGCGGGGGGTCACAGATACGCAGTATTTT. Translating gives CASSQRGVTDTQYF.

As DNA, the CDR3 is TGTGCCAGTACGGAAGGGGGCTGGGACACCGGGGAGCTGTTTTTT. This encodes CASTEGGWDTGELFF. V is TRBV19 and J is TRBJ2-2; 7 bases line up with TRBD1. V shed 7 bases and J 3 bases; nucleotides not matched to a gene: 8. The CDR3 length is 15 residues. Germline CDR1 LNHDA, CDR2 SQIVND (reference sequence).

The chain carries TRBV6-5 and TRBJ1-1, with TRBD1 matching 9 bases. Trimming removed 6 bases from V and 7 bases from J; junction bases left unmatched: 9. This CDR3 is built from 14 residues. Germline-derived CDR1 and CDR2 are MNHEY and SVGAGI. In nucleotides, the CDR3 is TGTGCCAGCAGAACGGGACAGGGTAAAGGTGAAGCTTTCTTT. This gives the protein CASRTGQGKGEAFF.

This clone was seen once. This chain uses TRBV9 with TRBJ2-1, with TRBD1 matching over 10 bases. The junction had 6 bases not matched to a gene; V was cut back by 4 bases and J by 8 bases. Germline CDR1 and CDR2: SGDLS and YYNGEE. CDR3 length: 14 amino acids. The CDR3, as DNA: TGTGCCAGCAGCTCGCGGACAGGGGGGGATGAGCAGTTCTTC. The encoded protein is CASSSRTGGDEQFF.

V usage is TRBV4-1 and J usage is TRBJ2-1, with 8 bases that match TRBD1. Trimming at V came to 6 bases and at J to 3 bases, leaving 10 bases not matched to a gene. The CDR3 runs to 16 residues. The germline V gene has CDR1 MGHRA and CDR2 YSYEKL. The CDR3 protein is CASSPTHTGGYNEQFF. DNA of the CDR3: TGCGCCAGCAGTCCCACTCATACAGGGGGCTACAATGAGCAGTTCTTC.

This clone is medium-sized by share. The V call is TRBV29-1, the J call TRBJ2-3; no reliable D call. This CDR3 has 14 amino acids. The germline CDR1 and CDR2 sequences are SQVTM and ANQGSEA. V lost 3 bases to trimming and J lost 3 bases, with 13 bases between them. The CDR3 sequence is CSVDFYLRTDTQYF. Written as DNA, the CDR3 is TGCAGCGTTGATTTTTACTTACGGACAGATACGCAGTATTTT.

The chain has TRBV4-2 and TRBJ2-1; 9 bases fit TRBD1. Germline CDR1 reads LGHNA; CDR2 reads YNFKEQ. The junction had 13 bases not matched to a gene; V was cut back by 1 base and J by 6 bases. This CDR3 is 18 amino acids long. The CDR3 region is CASSQGGQGLLPSNEQFF. The CDR3 nucleotides read TGTGCCAGCAGCCAAGGGGGACAGGGCCTCCTACCCTCCAATGAGCAGTTCTTC.

The chain employs TRBV7-8 and TRBJ1-2, with 7 bases fitting TRBD1. V was pared by 2 bases and J by 4 bases, with 10 bases of the junction left unmatched. The CDR3 runs to 16 residues. CDR1 SGHVS and CDR2 FQNEAQ come from the germline V gene. CDR3 sequence: CASSLSKSTGSYGYTF. The CDR3 DNA sequence: TGTGCCAGCAGCTTATCAAAATCGACAGGGTCCTATGGCTACACCTTC.

The rearrangement links TRBV7-3 to TRBJ2-5; TRBD2 matches at 12 bases. This CDR3 contains 16 residues. V lost 4 bases to trimming and J lost 2 bases; unmatched junction nucleotides: 5. Germline V CDR1 and CDR2: SGHTA, FQGTGA. The CDR3 sequence is CASSSSLAGGQETQYF. Here the CDR3 DNA reads TGTGCCAGCAGCTCTTCCCTAGCGGGAGGGCAAGAGACCCAGTACTTC. The whole variable domain, remainder taken from reference TRBV7-3 and TRBJ2-5, is GAGVSQTPSNKVTEKGKYVELRCDPISGHTALYWYRQSLGQGPEFLIYFQGTGAADDSGLPNDRFFAVRPEGSVSTLKIQRTERGDSAVYLCASSSSLAGGQETQYFGPGTRLLVL.

The chain uses TRBV18 and TRBJ2-3, with 12 bases that match TRBD1. From germline, CDR1 is KGHSH and CDR2 LQKENI. The CDR3 runs to 17 residues. The ends lost 4 bases at V and 1 base at J; junction bases unmatched: 6. The CDR3 DNA is TGTGCCAGCTCACAGGGACAGGGGGCGCGTGGCACAGATACGCAGTATTTT. Residues: CASSQGQGARGTDTQYF. Drawing the rest from reference TRBV18 and TRBJ2-3, the complete variable domain is NAGVMQNPRHLVRRRGQEARLRCSPMKGHSHVYWYRQLPEEGLKFMVYLQKENIIDESGMPKERFSAEFPKEGPSILRIQQVVRGDSAAYFCASSQGQGARGTDTQYFGPGTRLTVL.

The V and J genes are TRBV9 and TRBJ2-1; 13 bases align to TRBD2. The CDR3 totals 15 residues. CDR1 is SGDLS and CDR2 is YYNGEE in the germline V gene. The J segment lost 9 bases and the V segment lost 4 bases, leaving 7 bases of the junction unmatched. CDR3 protein: CASSFGLAGAGEQFF. CDR3 sequence (DNA): TGTGCCAGCAGCTTTGGACTAGCGGGAGCGGGTGAGCAGTTCTTC.

The chain links TRBV24-1 to TRBJ1-2, with D maybe TRBD1 (5 bases). V was cut by 7 bases and J by 3 bases, with 11 bases left in between. This CDR3 spans 13 amino acids. The V gene's germline CDR1 is KGHDR and CDR2 SFDVKD. In nucleotides, the CDR3 is TGTGCCACCAGCCCCGACAGAGACTATGGCTACACCTTC. Protein sequence: CATSPDRDYGYTF.

The chain recombines TRBV4-1 with TRBJ2-7; TRBD2 might be the D (6 bases). V gave up 1 base and J gave up 2 bases, with 12 bases separating them. The CDR3 contains 15 residues. Per germline, CDR1 MGHRA and CDR2 YSYEKL. Here the CDR3 reads CASSQGTGGTYEQYF. In DNA form, the CDR3 reads TGCGCCAGCAGCCAAGGCACAGGCGGGACCTACGAGCAGTACTTC.

This clone has only one observation. V gene TRBV6-5 combines with J gene TRBJ2-7; D not resolved. Germline CDR1 MNHEY, CDR2 SVGAGI. This CDR3 is 13 amino acids long. The V end was cut by 7 bases, the J end by 4 bases, with 14 bases between. DNA for the CDR3: TGTGCCAGCACTGTGACTTGGTTGTACGAGCAGTACTTC. It is translated as CASTVTWLYEQYF.

The chain has TRBV24-1 and TRBJ2-7, with 10 bases lining up with TRBD2. Per germline, CDR1 KGHDR and CDR2 SFDVKD. V trimming: 4 bases; J trimming: 4 bases; junction bases outside the gene matches: 9. This CDR3 spans 16 amino acids. The DNA for the CDR3 is TGTGCCACCAGTGACAGATCTAGCGGGAGTGGGTACGAGCAGTACTTC. Protein sequence: CATSDRSSGSGYEQYF.

J is TRBJ1-2 and V is TRBV21-1; TRBD1, the D gene given by the table, was not confirmed from the DNA. TRBV21-1 is a pseudogene segment. The CDR3 is 12 amino acids. The CDR3 spells CASPPGSPGYTF. The CDR3 DNA reads as TGTGCCAGCCCCCCAGGGTCCCCCGGCTACACCTTC.

The chain recombines TRBV3-1 (or the pseudogene TRBV3-2) with TRBJ2-2, with D perhaps TRBD1 (6 bases). CDR1 LGHDT and CDR2 YNNKEL come from the germline V gene (reference sequence). The CDR3 runs to 16 residues. V was cut by 1 base and J by 4 bases, with 13 bases left in between. CDR3 DNA sequence: TGTGCCAGCAGCCAAGCAGGTGTAGGGGGCACCGGGGAGCTGTTTTTT. Protein product: CASSQAGVGGTGELFF.